The source of this T cell receptor beta chain is a study of T cell responses to AZD1222 COVID-19 vaccine. Study-wide points: The study reported that nearly half of spike-specific TCRs target unmutated variant regions. Following two doses of AZD1222, Spike-specific TCR breadth and depth rose.

TCRdb keeps only in-frame clones here, not all; method: immunoSEQ multiplex PCR. The repertoire has 95,000 to 100,000 clones, around 85% of them found once; the top ten carry more than 13%. With regard to this clone: Antigen: not known.

The CDR3 runs to 16 residues. The germline V gene encodes CDR1 SGHTA and CDR2 FQGNSA. V was clipped by 2 bases and J by 4 bases, with 16 bases between them. This clonotype was obtained from an adult who received the AZD1222 COVID-19 vaccine. The chain has TRBV7-2 and TRBJ2-3; D assignment may be TRBD1 or TRBD2 (6 bases each). Sample: peripheral blood, taken 28 days after the second AZD1222 dose. As DNA, the CDR3 is TGTGCCAGCAGCTTAACAGGGAGGTTTGATTCAGATACGCAGTATTTT. This translates into CASSLTGRFDSDTQYF.